The rows below give T cell receptor beta chains drawn from one sample of a study of radiotherapy plus CTLA-4 blockade in lung cancer. The method was immunoSEQ multiplex PCR; TCRdb's version includes in-frame clones alone and lacks a portion of them. The data contain about 87,000 clones, 70% to 90% of them singletons. Sequences were derived from peripheral blood, sampled from a patient treated with radiotherapy plus ipilimumab. The receptor source for this set is a human donor with non-small cell lung cancer that progressed on radiotherapy plus ipilimumab. The CDR3 runs from the conserved cysteine through the conserved F or W. Each record gives: CDR3 protein, V gene, J gene.

CDR3 protein: CARSYRREGVETQYF
V gene: TRBV5-3
J gene: TRBJ2-5

CDR3 protein: CAIRETADQPQHF
V gene: TRBV10-3
J gene: TRBJ1-5

CDR3 protein: CASNPDRGDEKLFF
V gene: TRBV19
J gene: TRBJ1-4

CDR3 protein: CASSHPQGGYTF
V gene: TRBV4-3
J gene: TRBJ1-2

CDR3 protein: CASSVGQGNNEQYF
V gene: TRBV18
J gene: TRBJ2-7

CDR3 protein: CSAGGGEKLFF
V gene: TRBV20-1
J gene: TRBJ1-4

CDR3 protein: CASSLNGGREKLFF
V gene: TRBV5-1
J gene: TRBJ1-4

CDR3 protein: CASSLVSNPATGKAFF
V gene: TRBV7-2
J gene: TRBJ1-1

CDR3 protein: CASSLSSGSSSEQFF
V gene: TRBV27
J gene: TRBJ2-1

CDR3 protein: CATSLGNEQFF
V gene: TRBV28
J gene: TRBJ2-1

CDR3 protein: CASSLVWGQETQYF
V gene: TRBV5-1
J gene: TRBJ2-5

CDR3 protein: CASSHIMDRAYEQYF
V gene: TRBV5-5
J gene: TRBJ2-7

CDR3 protein: CASSFRVETHEQYF
V gene: TRBV27
J gene: TRBJ2-7

CDR3 protein: CASSLDGGAYNEQFF
V gene: TRBV7-2
J gene: TRBJ2-1

CDR3 protein: CASSLDSSSTYEQYF
V gene: TRBV11-3
J gene: TRBJ2-7

CDR3 protein: CASSDLTSGSGEQYF
V gene: TRBV2
J gene: TRBJ2-7

CDR3 protein: CASSSLTGLDGYTF
V gene: TRBV7-9
J gene: TRBJ1-2

CDR3 protein: CASSQGSSSGANVLTF
V gene: TRBV4-2
J gene: TRBJ2-6

CDR3 protein: CASSDGQATLGNTIYF
V gene: TRBV7-2
J gene: TRBJ1-3

CDR3 protein: CASSLVATGDQPQHF
V gene: TRBV7-9
J gene: TRBJ1-5

CDR3 protein: CASSYSVQGSYGYTF
V gene: TRBV6-6
J gene: TRBJ1-2

CDR3 protein: CASRGTATYEQYF
V gene: TRBV6-1
J gene: TRBJ2-7

CDR3 protein: CASSFPGRSSGANVLTF
V gene: TRBV7-2
J gene: TRBJ2-6

CDR3 protein: CASRGDVGELFF
V gene: TRBV6-4
J gene: TRBJ2-2

CDR3 protein: CASSQGVTSAHNEQFF
V gene: TRBV4-3
J gene: TRBJ2-1

CDR3 protein: CASITKWDSNYEQYF
V gene: TRBV2
J gene: TRBJ2-7

CDR3 protein: CASSEWRTGEKLFF
V gene: TRBV25-1
J gene: TRBJ1-4

CDR3 protein: CASSFQTGKGDNEQFF
V gene: TRBV5-4
J gene: TRBJ2-1

CDR3 protein: CASSQTGSSYNSPLHF
V gene: TRBV4-1
J gene: TRBJ1-6

CDR3 protein: CASSLSGGELFF
V gene: TRBV7-6
J gene: TRBJ2-2

CDR3 protein: CASMWREGRSEQFF
V gene: TRBV27
J gene: TRBJ2-1

CDR3 protein: CASSLAVKGEQFF
V gene: TRBV7-8
J gene: TRBJ2-1

CDR3 protein: CASSTGQGASEQYF
V gene: TRBV5-1
J gene: TRBJ2-7